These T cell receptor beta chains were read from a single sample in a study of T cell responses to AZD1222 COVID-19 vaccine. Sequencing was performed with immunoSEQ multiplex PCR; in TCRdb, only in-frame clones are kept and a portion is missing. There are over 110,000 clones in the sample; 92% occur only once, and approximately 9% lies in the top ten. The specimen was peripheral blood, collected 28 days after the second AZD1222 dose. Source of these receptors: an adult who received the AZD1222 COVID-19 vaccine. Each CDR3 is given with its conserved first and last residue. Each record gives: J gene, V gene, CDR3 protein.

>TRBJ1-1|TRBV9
CASSTRSRGGTEAFF
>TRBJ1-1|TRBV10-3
CAIRPTVMNTEAFF
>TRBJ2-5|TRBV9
CASSAADETQYF
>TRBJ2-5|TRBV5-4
CASSSSAPGPTQYF
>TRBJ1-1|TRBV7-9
CASSLAQFYTEAFF
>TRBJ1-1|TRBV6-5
CASRDGTGMNTEAFF
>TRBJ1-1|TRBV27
CASRLGTNTEAFF
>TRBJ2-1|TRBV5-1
CASSLATEQFF
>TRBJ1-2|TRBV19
CASSTWDYGYTF
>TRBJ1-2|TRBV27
CASSFDREVIYGYTF
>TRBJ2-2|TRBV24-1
CATSGQGGTGELFF
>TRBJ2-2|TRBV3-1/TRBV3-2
CASRVTNTGELFF
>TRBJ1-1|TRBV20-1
CSAVDTMEAFF
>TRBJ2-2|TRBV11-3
CASSLGLWGDTGELFF
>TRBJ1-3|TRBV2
CASTRSGNTIYF
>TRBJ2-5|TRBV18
CASSPPMLQETQYF
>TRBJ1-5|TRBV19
CASKTGAYQPQHF
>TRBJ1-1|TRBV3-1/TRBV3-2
CASSHPGEGNEAFF
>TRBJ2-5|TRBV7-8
CASSIGGYPQETQYF
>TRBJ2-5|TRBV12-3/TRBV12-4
CASSPGAKETQYF
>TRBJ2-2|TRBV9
CASSLWGSNTGELFF
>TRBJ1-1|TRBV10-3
CAIGQGMTEAFF
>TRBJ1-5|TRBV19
CASSIPPREPQHF
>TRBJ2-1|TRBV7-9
CASSSARDRGVHEQFF
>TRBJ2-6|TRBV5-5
CASSSRRPGLTGLWANVLTF
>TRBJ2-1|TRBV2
CASRPGLADYNEQFF
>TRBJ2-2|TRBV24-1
CATSGEQGFTGELFF
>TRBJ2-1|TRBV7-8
CASRQVVSSYNEQFF
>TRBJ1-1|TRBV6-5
CASSYSGGPGNTEAFF
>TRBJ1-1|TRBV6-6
CASSYQGQGTEAFF
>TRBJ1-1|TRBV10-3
CAISGTGTTEAFF